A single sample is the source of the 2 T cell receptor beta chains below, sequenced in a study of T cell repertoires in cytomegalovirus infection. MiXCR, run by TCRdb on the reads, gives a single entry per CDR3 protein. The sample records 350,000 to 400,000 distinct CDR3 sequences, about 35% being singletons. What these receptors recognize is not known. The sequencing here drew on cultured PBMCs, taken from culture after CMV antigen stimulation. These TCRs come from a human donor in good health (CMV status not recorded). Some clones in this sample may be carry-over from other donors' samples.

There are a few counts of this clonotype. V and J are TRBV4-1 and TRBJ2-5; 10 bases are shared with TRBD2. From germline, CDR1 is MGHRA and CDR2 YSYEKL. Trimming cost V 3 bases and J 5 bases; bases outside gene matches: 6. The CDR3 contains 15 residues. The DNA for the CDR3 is TGCGCCAGCAGCCAGCCCCTAGCGGGAGTGGAGACCCAGTACTTC. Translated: CASSQPLAGVETQYF.

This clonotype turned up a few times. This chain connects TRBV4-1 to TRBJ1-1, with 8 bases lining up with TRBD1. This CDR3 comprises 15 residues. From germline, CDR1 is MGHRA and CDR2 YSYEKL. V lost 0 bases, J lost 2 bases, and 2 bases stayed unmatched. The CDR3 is CASSQDRGPNTEAFF. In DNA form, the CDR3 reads TGCGCCAGCAGCCAAGACAGGGGGCCAAACACTGAAGCTTTCTTT.